The clone carrying this T cell receptor (beta chain) was found once. Its antigen is as yet unknown. This sample is part of a study of shared clonotypes between healthy human individuals. The CDR3 is 14 residues long. CDR1 is SGHDT, CDR2 YYEEEE, per germline. Unmatched junction bases numbered 6, after V lost 3 bases and J lost 9 bases. Study-wide findings and caveats: A handful of donors shared approximately 5% of their naive CD4 clonotypes.

On sorted subsets, replicate PCRs used 150 to 250 ng DNA, or 25,000 to 35,000 T cell genomes. The protocol was immunoSEQ multiplex PCR, while the TCRdb copy is restricted to in-frame clones and leaves out a portion. The data contain millions of clones, 85% to 95% of them seen just once; the ten biggest clones take up under 0.15%. The chain couples TRBV5-6 to TRBJ2-1, with 10 bases fitting TRBD1. This TCR came from a man aged 18 to 29 in good health. The sample taken for sequencing was naive CD4+ T cells sorted from blood. The subset is: CD45RA+ positively selected. This CDR3 reads CASSWGQGMGEQFF. DNA for the CDR3: TGTGCCAGCAGCTGGGGACAGGGGATGGGTGAGCAGTTCTTC. Combining the CDR3 with reference TRBV5-6 and TRBJ2-1 gives the whole variable domain DAGVTQSPTHLIKTRGQQVTLRCSPKSGHDTVSWYQQALGQGPQFIFQYYEEEERQRGNFPDRFSGHQFPNYSSELNVNALLLGDSALYLCASSWGQGMGEQFFGPGTRLTVL.